This T cell receptor (beta chain) was retrieved from a study of molecular identifiers for immune sequencing clone quantification. Whole-study context: Four portions were sequenced after RNA from around 20,000 or 99,000 naive CD8 cells was split five ways in replicates.

Regarding this clonotype: Antigen: not known.

The V gene end was trimmed by 2 bases and the J gene end by 6 bases; junction bases not matched to a gene: 8. CDR1 is MDHEN, CDR2 SYDVKM, per germline. The CDR3 covers 15 residues. Preparation methods for the bulk TCR libraries were those previously described, with listed TCR primers. MiXCR was run by TCRdb on the PCR reads, yielding one entry per CDR3 protein. The sample includes about half a million distinct CDR3 sequences, 25% of them seen just once. For naive CD8 T cells, sorting used the CD8+CD4-CCR7+CD45RA+ phenotype. Study-level points and caveats: A single cell's spiked Jurkat TCR RNA was reportedly detectable among one million naive cells.

This chain connects TRBV28 to TRBJ2-7, with TRBD2 matching over 9 bases. The TCR originated in a human donor in good health. Some libraries in this study had Jurkat cell RNA spiked in. Sequencing used naive CD8+ T cells from blood, with Jurkat cell RNA spiked in. As for subset: FACS-sorted CD8+CD4-CCR7+CD45RA+ naive T cells. CDR3 sequence reads: CASSLRREGGGEQYF. The CDR3 region has the DNA TGTGCCAGCAGTTTAAGGCGGGAGGGCGGTGGCGAGCAGTACTTC.